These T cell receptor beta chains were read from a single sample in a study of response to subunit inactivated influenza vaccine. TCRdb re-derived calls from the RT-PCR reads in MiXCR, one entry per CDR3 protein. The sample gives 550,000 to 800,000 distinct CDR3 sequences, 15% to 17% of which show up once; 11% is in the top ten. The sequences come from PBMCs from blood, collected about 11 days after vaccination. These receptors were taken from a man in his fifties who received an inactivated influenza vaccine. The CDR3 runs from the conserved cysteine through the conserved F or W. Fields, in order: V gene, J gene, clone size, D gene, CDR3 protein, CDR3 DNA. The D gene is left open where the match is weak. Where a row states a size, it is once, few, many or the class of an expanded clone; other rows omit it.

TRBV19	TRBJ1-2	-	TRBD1	CASNWDRNNYGYTF	TGTGCCAGTAATTGGGACAGAAACAACTATGGCTACACCTTC
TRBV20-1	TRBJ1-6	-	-	CSAPSHRLRDSPLHF	TGCAGTGCCCCCAGTCACAGGCTACGTGATTCACCCCTCCACTTT
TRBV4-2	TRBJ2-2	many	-	CASSQAGWGNTGELFF	TGTGCCAGCAGCCAGGCCGGGTGGGGGAACACCGGGGAGCTGTTTTTT
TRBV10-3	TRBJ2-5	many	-	CATRTGETQYF	TGTGCCACCCGTACCGGAGAGACCCAGTACTTC
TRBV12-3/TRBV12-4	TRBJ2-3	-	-	CASSLISGTDTQYF	TGTGCCAGCAGTTTGATTAGCGGCACAGATACGCAGTATTTT
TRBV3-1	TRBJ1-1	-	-	CASSQGMGNTEAFF	TGTGCCAGCAGCCAGGGTATGGGAAACACTGAAGCTTTCTTT
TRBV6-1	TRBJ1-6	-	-	CASSRGRGERPLHF	TGTGCCAGCAGTAGGGGACGGGGGGAGAGACCCCTCCACTTT
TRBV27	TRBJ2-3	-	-	CASSFILAGSTDTQYF	TGTGCCAGCAGTTTCATTCTGGCGGGGAGCACAGATACGCAGTATTTT
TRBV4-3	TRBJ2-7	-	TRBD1	CASSPGQVGYEQYF	TGCGCCAGCAGCCCCGGACAGGTTGGGTACGAGCAGTACTTC
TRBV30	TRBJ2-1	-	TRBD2	CAWSGNGRIYNEQFF	TGTGCCTGGAGTGGAAACGGGAGGATTTACAATGAGCAGTTCTTC
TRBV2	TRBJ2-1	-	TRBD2	CASSSGTTIYNEQFF	TGTGCCAGCAGTAGCGGGACTACTATATACAATGAGCAGTTCTTC
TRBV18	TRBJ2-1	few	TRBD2	CASSPPGLGGNEQFF	TGTGCCAGCTCACCTCCGGGACTAGGGGGCAATGAGCAGTTCTTC
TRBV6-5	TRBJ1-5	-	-	CASSYSAGINQPQHF	TGTGCCAGCAGTTACTCTGCCGGGATCAATCAGCCCCAGCATTTT
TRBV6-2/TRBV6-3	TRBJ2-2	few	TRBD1	CASSYSIYLPGQGVNTGELFF	TGTGCCAGCAGTTACTCGATTTACCTCCCGGGACAGGGCGTGAACACCGGGGAGCTGTTTTTT
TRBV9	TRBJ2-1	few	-	CASSVGPGALEQFF	TGTGCCAGCAGCGTAGGCCCCGGGGCCCTTGAGCAGTTCTTC
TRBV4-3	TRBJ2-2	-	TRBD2	CASSQGLAAGVNTGELFF	TGCGCCAGCAGCCAAGGACTAGCGGCGGGCGTTAACACCGGGGAGCTGTTTTTT
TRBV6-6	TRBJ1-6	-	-	CASTSWNSPLHF	TGTGCCAGCACATCCTGGAATTCACCCCTCCACTTT
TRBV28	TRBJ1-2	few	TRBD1	CASAGTGTGGSYGYTF	TGTGCCAGCGCGGGTACCGGGACAGGGGGGAGTTATGGCTACACCTTC
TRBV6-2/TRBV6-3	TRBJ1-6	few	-	CASSYGRSSPLHF	TGTGCCAGCAGTTATGGGAGGAGTTCACCCCTCCACTTT
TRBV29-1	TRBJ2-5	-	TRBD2	CSVDMGLAGGPLETQYF	TGCAGCGTTGATATGGGACTAGCGGGGGGGCCGCTGGAGACCCAGTACTTC
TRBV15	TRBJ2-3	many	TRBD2	CATSRDFLAGGSGTDTQYF	TGTGCCACCAGCAGAGATTTCCTAGCGGGAGGTTCGGGGACAGATACGCAGTATTTT
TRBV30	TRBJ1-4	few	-	CAYDNQREKLFF	TGTGCCTACGACAACCAAAGGGAAAAACTGTTTTTT
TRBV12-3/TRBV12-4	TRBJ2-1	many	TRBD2	CASSLGDYRNEQFF	TGTGCCAGCAGTTTAGGGGACTACCGGAATGAGCAGTTCTTC
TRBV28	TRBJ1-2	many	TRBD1	CASSFLTGGSYGYTF	TGTGCCAGCAGTTTCCTCACAGGGGGTTCCTATGGCTACACCTTC
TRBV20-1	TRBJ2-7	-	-	CSASGSAYEQYF	TGCAGTGCTAGCGGGAGCGCTTACGAGCAGTACTTC
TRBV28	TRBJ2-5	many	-	CASSLEETQYF	TGTGCCAGCAGCTTAGAAGAGACCCAGTACTTC
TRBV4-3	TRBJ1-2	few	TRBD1	CASSQERTGGLGYTF	TGCGCCAGCAGCCAGGAAAGGACAGGGGGCCTTGGCTACACCTTC
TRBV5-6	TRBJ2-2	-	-	CASSLLYLGATGELFF	TGTGCCAGCAGCTTGCTATATCTTGGGGCCACCGGGGAGCTGTTTTTT
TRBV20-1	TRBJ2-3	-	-	CSARDPRVAGSSTDTQYF	TGCAGTGCTAGAGATCCGAGGGTCGCGGGGTCGAGCACAGATACGCAGTATTTT
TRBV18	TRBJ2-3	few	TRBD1	CASSGAGTDTRTDTQYF	TGTGCCAGCTCAGGAGCCGGGACAGACACCCGCACAGATACGCAGTATTTT
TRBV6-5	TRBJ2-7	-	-	CASSYGTVAYEQYF	TGTGCCAGCAGTTACGGCACGGTAGCCTACGAGCAGTACTTC
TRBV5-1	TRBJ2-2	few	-	CASSESTNTGELFF	TGCGCCAGCAGCGAATCAACGAACACCGGGGAGCTGTTTTTT
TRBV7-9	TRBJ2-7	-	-	CASSSQMGGFGQYF	TGTGCCAGCAGCTCTCAAATGGGGGGCTTCGGGCAGTACTTC
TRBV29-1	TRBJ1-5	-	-	CSVAAAIDQPQHF	TGCAGCGTTGCCGCGGCGATTGATCAGCCCCAGCATTTT
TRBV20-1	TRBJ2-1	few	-	CSARDLRGRYDNEQFF	TGCAGTGCTAGAGATCTTCGGGGGAGGTATGACAATGAGCAGTTCTTC
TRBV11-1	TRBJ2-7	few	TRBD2	CASSLGTFGGGSSYEQYF	TGTGCCAGCAGCTTAGGAACGTTTGGGGGGGGGAGCTCCTACGAGCAGTACTTC
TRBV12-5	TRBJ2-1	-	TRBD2	CASGLGLAGVDEQFF	TGTGCTAGTGGTTTGGGACTAGCGGGAGTGGATGAGCAGTTCTTC
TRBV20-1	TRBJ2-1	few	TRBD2	CSAKGTSGRDEQFF	TGCAGTGCTAAAGGGACTAGCGGGAGGGATGAGCAGTTCTTC
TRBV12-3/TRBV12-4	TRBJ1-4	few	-	CASNREGVWEKLFF	TGTGCCAGCAACCGTGAGGGGGTTTGGGAAAAACTGTTTTTT
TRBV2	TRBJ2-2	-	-	CASRAQGYTGELFF	TGTGCCAGCAGAGCCCAGGGATACACCGGGGAGCTGTTTTTT
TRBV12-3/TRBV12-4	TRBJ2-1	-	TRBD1	CASRYRGSSYNEQFF	TGTGCCAGCAGGTACAGGGGGAGCTCCTACAATGAGCAGTTCTTC
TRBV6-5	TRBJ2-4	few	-	CASSYSGVPGNIQYF	TGTGCCAGCAGTTACTCGGGAGTACCAGGGAACATTCAGTACTTC
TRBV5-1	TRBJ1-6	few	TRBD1	CASSSPGQSQDSPLHF	TGCGCCAGCAGCTCTCCGGGACAGAGTCAGGATTCACCCCTCCACTTT
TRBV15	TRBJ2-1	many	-	CATSGLADYNEQFF	TGTGCCACCAGCGGGCTAGCAGATTACAATGAGCAGTTCTTC
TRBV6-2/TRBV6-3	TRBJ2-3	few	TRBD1	CASSYPIDRGRLTDTQYF	TGTGCCAGCAGTTACCCTATAGACAGGGGGCGCCTCACAGATACGCAGTATTTT
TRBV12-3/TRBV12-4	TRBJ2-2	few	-	CASSWRGARGTGELFF	TGTGCCAGCAGTTGGAGGGGGGCACGGGGCACCGGGGAGCTGTTTTTT
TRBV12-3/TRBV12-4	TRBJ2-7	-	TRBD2	CASSNPGLVVQYF	TGTGCCAGCAGCAATCCGGGACTAGTGGTGCAGTACTTC
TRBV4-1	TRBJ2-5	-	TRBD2	CASSQEGTSDETQYF	TGCGCCAGCAGCCAAGAAGGGACTAGCGATGAGACCCAGTACTTC
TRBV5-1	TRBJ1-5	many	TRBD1	CASSQGTGDSNQPQHF	TGCGCCAGCAGCCAAGGGACAGGGGATAGCAATCAGCCCCAGCATTTT